This passage covers 8 T cell receptor beta chains from one sample sequenced in a study of T cell responses to AZD1222 COVID-19 vaccine. Assay used: immunoSEQ multiplex PCR; TCRdb lists only in-frame clones, some missing. This sample has 100,000 to 140,000 clones, with nearly 90% found just once. Sequences were derived from peripheral blood, sampled 28 days after the second AZD1222 dose. These receptors were collected from an adult who received the AZD1222 COVID-19 vaccine.

The chain joins TRBV6-5 to TRBJ1-5; D call uncertain. V shed 0 bases and J shed 4 bases, with 10 bases lying between them. The germline V gene encodes CDR1 MNHEY and CDR2 SVGAGI. CDR3 size: 15 residues. The CDR3 nucleotides are TGTGCCAGCAGTTACTCTGGTGTCACAAATCAGCCCCAGCATTTT. It yields the protein CASSYSGVTNQPQHF.

Points on this clone: The junction departs from germline at one end; a sequencing error may be responsible. Other DNA sequences in the sample encode the same CDR3. This chain connects TRBV6-2 or TRBV6-3 to TRBJ2-6; TRBD1 matches 10 bases. Germline lookup yields CDR1 MNHEY and CDR2 SVGEGT. This CDR3 comprises 18 residues. The CDR3 nucleotides read TGTGCCAGCAGTTTTCTGACAGGGGGCATTTCTGGGGCCAATGTCCTGACTTTC. It specifies CASSFLTGGISGANVLTF.

The chain recombines TRBV4-3 with TRBJ1-5; no reliable D call. CDR3 length: 14 amino acids. Germline CDR1 and CDR2: LGHNA and YSLEER. V lost 1 base to trimming and J lost 0 bases, with 4 bases between them. CDR3 sequence reads: CASSQGLSNQPQHF. CDR3 in DNA: TGCGCCAGCAGCCAAGGTCTTAGCAATCAGCCCCAGCATTTT.

The chain employs TRBV4-3 and TRBJ1-5; D is uncertain. The CDR3 runs 13 residues. CDR1 is LGHNA and CDR2 is YSLEER in the germline V gene. With 4 bases removed from V and 4 bases from J, the gap between germline ends came to 8 bases. The CDR3 spells CASSPRLNQPQHF. The CDR3 DNA sequence: TGCGCCAGCAGCCCCCGCCTGAATCAGCCCCAGCATTTT.

This clone was seen a handful of times. This rearrangement joins TRBV5-1 to TRBJ2-3; D not certain. CDR1 is SGHRS and CDR2 is YFSETQ in the germline V gene. V dropped 0 bases and J dropped 5 bases, with 13 bases sitting between them. The CDR3 sequence is 15 residues long. In DNA, the CDR3 is TGCGCCAGCAGCTTGGGCTCCCTATCTCGAGATACGCAGTATTTT. It translates to CASSLGSLSRDTQYF.

The genes are TRBV6-1 and TRBJ1-2, with TRBD1 identical over 7 bases. This CDR3 is 13 amino acids long. V dropped 3 bases and J dropped 4; count of bases not matched to a gene: 2. Per germline, CDR1 MNHNS and CDR2 SASEGT. CDR3 nucleotides: TGTGCCAGCAGTGAGACAGGGAGCTATGGCTACACCTTC. This encodes CASSETGSYGYTF.

This chain links TRBV6-2 or TRBV6-3 with TRBJ2-7; D gene uncertain. Germline V gene sequence: CDR1 MNHEY, CDR2 SVGEGT. CDR3 size: 14 residues. Trimming took off 6 bases at V and 2 bases at J, with 14 bases between the two ends. Here the CDR3 DNA reads TGTGCCAGCAGCCCAGTGAGCTCGACCTACGAGCAGTACTTC. Translated: CASSPVSSTYEQYF.

CDR3 coding DNA: TGTGCCAGCAGCCATGGAGGACAGGGGGCTGGCTACACCTTC. Translated, it gives CASSHGGQGAGYTF. The chain joins TRBV3-1 (or the pseudogene TRBV3-2) to TRBJ1-2; TRBD1 matches 11 bases. CDR3 length equals 14 residues. Germline CDR1 LGHDT, CDR2 YNNKEL (reference sequence). J was trimmed by 7 bases and V by 3 bases; bases with no gene match: 4.